This T cell receptor beta chain was found in a study of T cells after yellow fever vaccination. Study-level points and caveats: The secondary response showed a weaker magnitude and a faster peak, day 5 versus 15.

Trimming removed 3 bases from V and 0 bases from J, with 9 bases in between. In germline, CDR1 is SGHRS, CDR2 YFSETQ. CDR3 size: 14 residues. Production of TCR cDNA was by 5'RACE template switching, which also added a universal primer site and UMIs. TCRdb reprocessed the 5' RACE reads via MiXCR and lists one record per CDR3 protein. The sample includes some 350,000 distinct CDR3 sequences, approximately 4% seen only once; the top ten take around 24%. Regarding this clonotype: Its antigen is currently unknown.

The starting material was PBMCs, obtained 5 days after the yellow fever booster vaccination. The rearrangement uses TRBV5-1 and TRBJ1-1; a weak D match, TRBD1 (5 bases). This sequence originates from a young man who received the YFV17D yellow fever vaccine. The CDR3 here is CASSSGRMNTEAFF. CDR3 coding DNA: TGCGCCAGCAGCTCGGGACGTATGAACACTGAAGCTTTCTTT.